This T cell receptor beta chain was captured in a study of Ad26.COV2.S vaccination and SARS-CoV-2 variants. Study overall: Enrolled in COV1001, the donor was in the Ad26.COV2.S trial arm, which received the vaccine.

The treatment here: roughly 19 received Ad26.COV2.S at low or high dose, single or two shots; several received placebo; per-sample allocation not given. Day 63 after the first injection of vaccine or placebo was the sampling time. Using immunoSEQ multiplex PCR, the repertoire was profiled, and TCRdb retains in-frame clones only, with some absent. The data show 200,000 to 300,000 clones, with approximately 88% seen just once and roughly 3% held by the top ten. The length of the CDR3 is 10 residues. With 11 bases removed from V and 5 bases from J, the gap between germline ends came to 9 bases. The V call is TRBV6-7, the J call TRBJ2-5; D unresolved. TRBV6-7 is an open reading frame, and its role is uncertain. This clonotype originated in a person aged 18-60 years who received the Ad26.COV2.S COVID-19 vaccine or a placebo. Sequencing used peripheral blood, obtained in a trial of Ad26.COV2.S vaccine versus placebo. The CDR3 loop reads CACGGETQYF. The CDR3 nucleotides are TGTGCCTGCGGCGGCGAGACCCAGTACTTC.